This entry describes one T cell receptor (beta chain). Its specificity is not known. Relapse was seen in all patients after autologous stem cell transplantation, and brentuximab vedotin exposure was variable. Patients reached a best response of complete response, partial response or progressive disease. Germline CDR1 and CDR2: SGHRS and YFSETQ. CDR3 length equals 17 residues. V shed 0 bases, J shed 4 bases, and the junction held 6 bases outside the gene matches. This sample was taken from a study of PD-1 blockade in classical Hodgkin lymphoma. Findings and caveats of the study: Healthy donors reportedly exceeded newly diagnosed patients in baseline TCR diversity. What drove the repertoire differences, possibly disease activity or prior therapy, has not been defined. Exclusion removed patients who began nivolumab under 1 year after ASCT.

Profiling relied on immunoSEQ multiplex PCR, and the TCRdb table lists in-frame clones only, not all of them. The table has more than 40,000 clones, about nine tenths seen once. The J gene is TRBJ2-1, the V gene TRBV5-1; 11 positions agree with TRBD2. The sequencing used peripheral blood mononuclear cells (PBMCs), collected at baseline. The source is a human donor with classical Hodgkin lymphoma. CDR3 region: CASSLVGSGRGYNEQFF. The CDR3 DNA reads TGCGCCAGCAGCTTGGTTGGTAGCGGGAGGGGGTACAATGAGCAGTTCTTC.